This entry lists 30 T cell receptor beta chains sequenced from one sample in a study of T cell clonality in common variable immunodeficiency. Generated by immunoSEQ multiplex PCR, the TCRdb table keeps only in-frame clones and is missing some. There are some 80,000 clones in the sample, none observed a single time. The sample was peripheral blood mononuclear cells. The receptors were sampled from a person aged 18-70 years in good health.

Details on this clone: The read stops 3 residues short of the end of the CDR3; the missing end is completed from the germline J gene. The chain links TRBV10-3 to TRBJ2-7, with D possibly called TRBD1 or TRBD2 (6 bases each). The ends were cut back, 6 bases at V and 3 bases at J, with 18 bases in the middle. CDR3 length: 15 residues. CDR1 is ENHRY and CDR2 is SYGVKD in the germline V gene. The CDR3 DNA, read in part, is TGTGCCATCAGACCGGACAGAGGAGGGGGCTACGAG. Residues: CAIRPDRGGGYE. In full, the CDR3 reads CAIRPDRGGGYEQYF.

Many counts were recorded for this clone. With the read ending 3 residues before the CDR3 end, the germline J gene is used to fill in that end. The genes are TRBV5-4 and TRBJ1-1; possible D gene TRBD1, 6 bases. Looked up from germline, CDR1 is SGHNT and CDR2 is YYREEE (reference sequence). The CDR3 spans 14 residues. The CDR3 sequence: CASSLDGGRRTAFF. The sequenced part of the CDR3 DNA is TGTGCCAGCAGCTTGGACGGGGGGCGGAGAACG.

The table lists this clone with many counts. CDR3 DNA (partial): TGCAGTGCACCCACCGGGACAGGGGCCCTTGTAGCCAAAAACATT. The encoded protein is CSAPTGTGALVAKNI. The full-length CDR3 reads as CSAPTGTGALVAKNIQYF. The chain is built from TRBV20-1 and TRBJ2-4, with TRBD1 matching over 10 bases. Sequencing ends 3 residues short of the CDR3 end; the germline J gene provides the rest. Trimming cost V 6 bases and J 0 bases; bases outside gene matches: 14. CDR3 size: 18 residues. Germline V lookup: CDR1 DFQATT, CDR2 SNEGSKA (reference sequence).

There are many counts of this clone. The read is 3 residues too short to cover the CDR3 end, so that end is filled in from the germline J gene. The chain has TRBV12-5 and TRBJ2-6; D possibly corresponds to TRBD1 (6 bases). Trimming removed 1 base at V and 0 bases at J, with 7 bases between. The CDR3 is 16 amino acids. Per germline, CDR1 LGHNT and CDR2 FRNRAP. Incomplete CDR3 DNA: TGTGCTAGTGGTTTGGCCAGGGGCTCTGGGGCCAACGTC. Amino acids: CASGLARGSGANV. The complete CDR3 protein is CASGLARGSGANVLTF.

This clone was seen repeatedly, ten times or more. The observed sequence ends 3 residues before the CDR3 terminus, with the missing tail filled in from the germline J gene. The V and J genes are TRBV5-1 and TRBJ2-1; perhaps TRBD2 as D (5 bases). CDR3 size: 18 residues. V shed 4 bases and J shed 8 bases, with 28 bases lying between them. Germline loops: CDR1 SGHRS, CDR2 YFSETQ. The CDR3 spells CASSRTAGTLLVSHEQFF. CDR3 DNA, as far as it was read: TGCGCCAGCAGCCGAACGGCCGGAACCTTACTAGTTTCCCATGAG.

This clone has a count of ten or more. Germline and junction disagree at one end, which may indicate a read error. The DNA ends 3 residues before the CDR3 does, and the rest of the CDR3 is filled in from the germline J gene. The rearrangement links TRBV7-7 to TRBJ2-7; 10 nucleotides match TRBD2. CDR3 length equals 14 residues. The germline gives CDR1 SSHAT, CDR2 FNYEAQ (reference sequence). The CDR3 sequence is CASSLAGGSYEQYF. The CDR3 DNA, read in part, is TGTGCTAGCAGCTTAGCGGGGGGCTCCTACGAG.

As regards this clone: The CDR3 end falls 3 residues outside the read, so it is completed with the germline J gene. This rearrangement joins TRBV6-2 or TRBV6-3 to TRBJ2-5; TRBD1 agrees at 7 bases. The CDR3 extends over 14 amino acids. Germline trimming cut 5 bases from V and 4 bases from J; bases unmatched to any gene: 7. CDR1 is MNHEY and CDR2 is SVGEGT in the germline V gene. The sequenced CDR3 bases are TGTGCCAGCAGTGGACAGGCGGGCCGAGAGACC. Its protein product is CASSGQAGRET. In full, the CDR3 is CASSGQAGRETQYF.

This clone was counted between two and nine times. The CDR3 is cut off 3 residues early in the read; its end comes from the germline J gene. J is TRBJ1-1 and V is TRBV20-1; perhaps TRBD1 as D (5 bases). CDR3 length: 15 residues. Germline V gene data show CDR1 as DFQATT and CDR2 as SNEGSKA (reference sequence). The V gene lost 0 bases and the J gene lost 7 bases, with 18 bases spanning the gap. The CDR3 DNA, read in part, is TGCAGTGCTAGAGATCGGGGGAGGTCAGGAGTTGAA. This sequence encodes CSARDRGRSGVE. The entire CDR3 sequence reads CSARDRGRSGVEAFF.

This clone was seen many times. The sequenced fragment ends 3 residues before the CDR3 boundary, so the rest is inferred from the germline J gene. This rearrangement joins TRBV30 to TRBJ2-3; TRBD1 matches 9 bases. This CDR3 contains 15 residues. In germline, CDR1 is GTSNPN, CDR2 SVGIG (reference sequence). V lost 1 base, J lost 5 bases, and 7 bases stayed unmatched. The CDR3 region is CAWSGGTGWLDTQYF. The CDR3 DNA, read in part, is TGTGCCTGGAGTGGTGGGACAGGGTGGTTAGATACG.

This clone came up many times. The read halts 3 residues ahead of the CDR3 end, with the missing end drawn from the germline J gene. The chain recombines TRBV19 with TRBJ1-3, with a tentative D call TRBD1 (6 bases). CDR1 is LNHDA, CDR2 SQIVND, per germline (reference sequence). Trimming shortened V by 3 bases and J by 0 bases, and 15 bases separated the two germline ends. This CDR3 region has 17 residues. This CDR3 is CASSILDSELSGNTIYF. Partial CDR3 DNA: TGTGCCAGTAGTATCTTGGACAGTGAACTCTCTGGAAACACC.

This clone has at least ten counts. The germline gene is not matched at one end of the junction; a read error may be the cause. The CDR3 extends 3 residues past the end of the read, so its final part is completed from the germline J gene. The chain couples TRBV4-2 to TRBJ1-5, with a tentative D call TRBD1 (6 bases). Germline V lookup: CDR1 LGHNA, CDR2 YNFKEQ. CDR3 length equals 14 residues. The CDR3 here is CASSQEQGNQPQHF. The CDR3 DNA, read in part, is TGCGCCAGCAGCCAAGAGCAGGGGAATCAGCCC.

This clone has ten or more counts. The read halts 3 residues ahead of the CDR3 end, with the missing end drawn from the germline J gene. The chain employs TRBV5-4 and TRBJ2-5, with D possibly matching TRBD2 (5 bases). V was trimmed by 0 bases and J by 2 bases, leaving 8 bases between them. Per the germline V gene, CDR1 is SGHNT and CDR2 is YYREEE (reference sequence). The CDR3 is 14 amino acids. The CDR3 loop is CASSLVGVQETQYF. The sequenced part of the CDR3 DNA is TGTGCCAGCAGCTTGGTCGGGGTTCAAGAGACC. Supplemented by reference TRBV5-4 and TRBJ2-5, the full variable domain reads ETGVTQSPTHLIKTRGQQVTLRCSSQSGHNTVSWYQQALGQGPQFIFQYYREEENGRGNFPPRFSGLQFPNYSSELNVNALELDDSALYLCASSLVGVQETQYFGPGTRLLVL.

There are many counts of this clone. The CDR3 extends 3 residues past the end of the read, so its final part is completed from the germline J gene. J is TRBJ2-1 and V is TRBV19; D might be TRBD2 (6 bases). V lost 8 bases, J lost 1 base, and 15 bases lay in between. Germline values: CDR1 LNHDA, CDR2 SQIVND (reference sequence). The CDR3 is made up of 15 amino acids. This CDR3 is CASRDSAGSYNEQFF. Partial CDR3 DNA: TGTGCCAGTCGCGACTCGGCGGGGTCCTACAATGAG.

This clone was counted ten times or more. The read ends 3 residues early relative to the CDR3; the germline J gene fills the gap. The chain has TRBV9 and TRBJ2-5; D is possibly TRBD2 (5 bases). Deletions cut 0 bases from V and 4 bases from J, with 10 bases between. The CDR3 has 14 amino acids. Germline CDR1 reads SGDLS; CDR2 reads YYNGEE. CDR3 protein: CASSVAPGRETQYF. The part of the CDR3 DNA that was read is TGTGCCAGCAGCGTAGCCCCGGGGAGAGAGACC.

This clone was picked up many times. The observed sequence ends 3 residues before the CDR3 terminus, with the missing tail filled in from the germline J gene. This chain joins TRBV5-5 and TRBJ2-7, with D possibly being TRBD1 (6 bases). The CDR3 is 15 amino acids. With 3 bases removed from V and 6 bases from J, the gap between germline ends came to 19 bases. CDR1 and CDR2 (germline): SGHKS, YYEKEE (reference sequence). The sequenced CDR3 bases are TGTGCCAGCAGCTCAGGACAGATCTTAGCCAGCGAG. This gives the protein CASSSGQILASE. The entire CDR3 protein is CASSSGQILASEQYF.

This clone was seen at least ten times. Read coverage stops 3 residues before the CDR3 terminus; the germline J gene supplies the remainder. The V call is TRBV6-4, the J call TRBJ1-1; D gene uncertain. The CDR3 covers 14 residues. Germline V gene lookup returns CDR1 MRHNA and CDR2 SNTAGT. V lost 4 bases and J 2 bases, leaving 11 bases between the germline ends. The CDR3 bases that were read are TGTGCCAGCAGTGTTGGGCCTGGCAACACTGAA. This translates into CASSVGPGNTE. The full-length CDR3 reads as CASSVGPGNTEAFF.

This clone has ten or more counts. The sequence runs out 3 residues before the end of the CDR3; the remainder is reconstructed from the germline J gene. This sequence joins TRBV2 and TRBJ2-6; D ambiguous. This CDR3 has 13 residues. Trimming cost V 7 bases and J 0 bases, with 4 bases left between them. Germline CDR1 and CDR2: SNHLY and FYNNEI. CDR3 bases read: TGTGCCAGCACATTCTCTGGGGCCAACGTC. It encodes CASTFSGANV. Given in full, the CDR3 is CASTFSGANVLTF.

This clone has a count of ten or more. Read data end 3 residues before the CDR3 end; the end is taken from the germline J gene. The V and J genes are TRBV7-2 and TRBJ2-1, with 8 positions matching TRBD2. The CDR3 is made up of 15 amino acids. Germline CDR1 SGHTA, CDR2 FQGNSA. Trimming removed 5 bases from V and 9 bases from J; junction bases left unmatched: 12. The CDR3 here is CASSLTSGPLSEQFF. Incomplete CDR3 DNA: TGTGCCAGCAGCCTCACTAGCGGTCCTTTGAGTGAG.

This clone was detected ten times or more. The read terminates 3 residues before the CDR3 end, so the remaining end is supplied by the germline J gene. The rearrangement joins TRBV20-1 to TRBJ2-1; D is perhaps TRBD2 (5 bases). Trimming shortened V by 3 bases and J by 3 bases, and 18 bases separated the two germline ends. The CDR3 is 16 residues long. CDR1 and CDR2 from the germline V gene are DFQATT and SNEGSKA (reference sequence). The DNA read from the CDR3 is TGCAGTGCTAGTATGCGGGCCCACCTAGGCTACAATGAG. Encoded protein: CSASMRAHLGYNE. The entire CDR3 is CSASMRAHLGYNEQFF.

This clone was recorded at least ten times. The read falls 3 residues short of the CDR3 end, and the missing part is taken from the germline J gene. V usage is TRBV14 and J usage is TRBJ1-1; D call uncertain. There are 13 residues in the CDR3. Germline-derived CDR1 and CDR2 are SGHDN and FVKESK. The CDR3 protein is CASIPTSGRAAFF. The part of the CDR3 DNA that was read is TGTGCCAGCATCCCGACTAGCGGGAGGGCA.

This clone occurred many times. The read comes to an end 3 residues before the CDR3 does, leaving the germline J gene to fill in the end. V usage is TRBV7-2 and J usage is TRBJ2-1; 9 bases fit TRBD2. The CDR3 contains 15 residues. Unmatched junction bases numbered 7, after V lost 5 bases and J lost 5 bases. CDR1 is SGHTA, CDR2 FQGNSA, per germline. CDR3 sequence: CASSRLRGGNNEQFF. The CDR3 DNA, read in part, is TGTGCCAGCAGCCGCTTGCGGGGGGGGAACAATGAG.

There are many counts of this clone. The sequenced fragment ends 3 residues before the CDR3 boundary, so the rest is inferred from the germline J gene. The V and J genes are TRBV12-3 or TRBV12-4 and TRBJ2-5; D is perhaps TRBD2 (5 bases). The CDR3 loop spans 13 amino acids. The V gene lost 3 bases and the J gene lost 4 bases, with 9 bases spanning the gap. CDR3 DNA, as far as it was read: TGTGCCAGCAGTTTCAATCGGGGAGAGACC. This translates into CASSFNRGET. From start to end, the CDR3 is CASSFNRGETQYF.

This clone occurred many times. The CDR3 extends 3 residues past the end of the read, so its final part is completed from the germline J gene. The chain has TRBV7-2 and TRBJ2-7, with D perhaps matching TRBD1 (6 bases). Germline CDR1 reads SGHTA; CDR2 reads FQGNSA. Trimming left V 4 bases short and J 2 bases short, with 15 bases between. The CDR3 covers 15 residues. The CDR3 bases that were read are TGTGCCAGCAGCTACCCCTCCAGGGGCCCCTACGAG. It is translated as CASSYPSRGPYE. The whole CDR3 is CASSYPSRGPYEQYF.

This clone was seen only a few times. The covered CDR3 bases are TGTGCCAGCAGCTTAACTAGCGGGAGAGGTAATGAG. This codes for CASSLTSGRGNE. The whole CDR3 sequence reads CASSLTSGRGNEQFF. V and J are TRBV7-2 and TRBJ2-1; TRBD2 agrees at 11 bases. The read comes to an end 3 residues before the CDR3 does, leaving the germline J gene to fill in the end. Germline CDR1 and CDR2: SGHTA and FQGNSA. This CDR3 has 15 residues. After removal of 2 bases from V and 7 bases from J, the junction contained 4 bases not matched to a gene.

Many counts were recorded for this clone. This CDR3 is CASSTGTSGRGTDTQYF. The part of the CDR3 DNA that was read is TGTGCCAGTAGTACCGGGACTAGCGGGAGGGGGACAGATACG. The rearrangement links TRBV19 to TRBJ2-3; 16 nucleotides line up with TRBD2. The sequence runs out 3 residues before the end of the CDR3; the remainder is reconstructed from the germline J gene. Germline V gene sequence: CDR1 LNHDA, CDR2 SQIVND (reference sequence). The CDR3 runs 17 residues. After removal of 4 bases from V and 3 bases from J, the junction contained 4 bases not matched to a gene.

This clone was picked up many times. Sequencing ends 3 residues short of the CDR3 end; the germline J gene provides the rest. The rearrangement links TRBV19 to TRBJ2-5; 9 bases line up with TRBD2. Trimming at V came to 6 bases and at J to 1 base, leaving 6 bases not matched to a gene. Germline V gene data show CDR1 as LNHDA and CDR2 as SQIVND (reference sequence). This CDR3 region has 15 residues. CDR3 protein: CASRGLAGFQETQYF. CDR3 DNA, as far as it was read: TGTGCCAGTAGGGGCCTAGCGGGATTCCAAGAGACC. The full variable domain, in which reference TRBV19 and TRBJ2-5 provide the parts outside the CDR3, is DGGITQSPKYLFRKEGQNVTLSCEQNLNHDAMYWYRQDPGQGLRLIYYSQIVNDFQKGDIAEGYSVSREKKESFPLTVTSAQKNPTAFYLCASRGLAGFQETQYFGPGTRLLVL.

In its sample, this clone was seen many times. The CDR3 goes on 3 residues after the read ends, and that part is filled in from the germline J gene. The chain couples TRBV20-1 to TRBJ2-6; maybe TRBD1 (6 bases). The CDR3 consists of 17 residues. V gave up 0 bases and J gave up 0 bases, with 12 bases separating them. Germline CDR1 DFQATT, CDR2 SNEGSKA (reference sequence). The sequenced CDR3 bases are TGCAGTGCTAGAGAATGGACAGCTGGCTCTGGGGCCAACGTC. This sequence encodes CSAREWTAGSGANV. The entire CDR3 sequence reads CSAREWTAGSGANVLTF.

This clone has ten or more counts. The observed sequence ends 3 residues before the CDR3 terminus, with the missing tail filled in from the germline J gene. V is TRBV19 and J is TRBJ1-2, with 7 bases matching TRBD1. The CDR3 sequence is 14 residues long. Germline trimming cut 6 bases from V and 3 bases from J; bases unmatched to any gene: 7. CDR1 is LNHDA, CDR2 SQIVND, per germline (reference sequence). The CDR3 is CASSRQGGYYGYTF. The CDR3 DNA, read in part, is TGTGCCAGTAGCCGACAGGGTGGGTACTATGGC. Filled out from reference TRBV19 and TRBJ1-2, the complete variable domain reads DGGITQSPKYLFRKEGQNVTLSCEQNLNHDAMYWYRQDPGQGLRLIYYSQIVNDFQKGDIAEGYSVSREKKESFPLTVTSAQKNPTAFYLCASSRQGGYYGYTFGSGTRLTVV.

This clone was observed many times. The CDR3: CASSQGQNPNYGYTF. CDR3 DNA (partial): TGTGCCAGCAGCCAAGGACAGAATCCCAACTATGGC. This rearrangement joins TRBV14 to TRBJ1-2, with D possibly being TRBD1 (5 bases). The read comes to an end 3 residues before the CDR3 does, leaving the germline J gene to fill in the end. This CDR3 has 15 amino acids. Germline V lookup: CDR1 SGHDN, CDR2 FVKESK. The V gene lost 1 base and the J gene lost 2 bases, with 11 bases spanning the gap.

This clone was counted ten times or more. The CDR3 is cut off 3 residues early in the read; its end comes from the germline J gene. The rearrangement uses TRBV2 and TRBJ1-3, with D possibly matching TRBD1 (6 bases). Looked up from germline, CDR1 is SNHLY and CDR2 is FYNNEI. With 1 base removed from V and 3 bases from J, the gap between germline ends came to 16 bases. The CDR3 has 17 residues. The covered CDR3 bases are TGTGCCAGCAGTGAAGGGGGGCTAAGGAACGGTGGAAACACC. This gives the protein CASSEGGLRNGGNT. The whole CDR3 protein is CASSEGGLRNGGNTIYF.